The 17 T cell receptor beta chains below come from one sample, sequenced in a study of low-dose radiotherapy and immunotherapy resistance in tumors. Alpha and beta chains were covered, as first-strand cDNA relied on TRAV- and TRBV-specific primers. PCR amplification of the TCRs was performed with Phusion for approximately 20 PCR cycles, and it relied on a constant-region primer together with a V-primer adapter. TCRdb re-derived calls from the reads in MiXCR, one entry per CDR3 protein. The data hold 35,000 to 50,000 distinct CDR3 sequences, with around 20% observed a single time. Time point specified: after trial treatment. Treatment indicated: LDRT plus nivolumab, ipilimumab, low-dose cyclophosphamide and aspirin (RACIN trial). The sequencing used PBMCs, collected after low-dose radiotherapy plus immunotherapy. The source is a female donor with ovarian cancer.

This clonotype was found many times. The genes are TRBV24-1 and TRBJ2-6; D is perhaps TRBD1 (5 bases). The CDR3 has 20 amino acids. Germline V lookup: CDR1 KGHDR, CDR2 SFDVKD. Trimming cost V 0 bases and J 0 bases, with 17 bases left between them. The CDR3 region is CATSDLHWGRVLSGANVLTF. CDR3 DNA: TGTGCCACCAGTGATTTGCATTGGGGCAGGGTCCTCTCTGGGGCCAACGTCCTGACTTTC.

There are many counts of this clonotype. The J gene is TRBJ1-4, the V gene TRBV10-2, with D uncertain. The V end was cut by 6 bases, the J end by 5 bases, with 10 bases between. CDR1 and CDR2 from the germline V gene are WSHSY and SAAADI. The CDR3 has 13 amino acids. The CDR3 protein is CASRRDFNEKLFF. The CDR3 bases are TGCGCCAGCAGGAGGGATTTCAATGAAAAACTGTTTTTT.

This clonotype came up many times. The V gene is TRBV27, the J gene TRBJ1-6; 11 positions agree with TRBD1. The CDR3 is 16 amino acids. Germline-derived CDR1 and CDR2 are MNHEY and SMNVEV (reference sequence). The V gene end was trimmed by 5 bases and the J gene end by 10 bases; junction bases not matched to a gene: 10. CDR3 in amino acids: CASSPRDRGIGSPLHF. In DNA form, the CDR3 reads TGTGCCAGCAGTCCCCGGGACAGGGGGATCGGGTCACCCCTCCACTTT.

CDR3 loop: CASSLGQNSPLHF. The CDR3, as DNA: TGTGCCAGCAGCTTAGGACAGAATTCACCCCTCCACTTT. The chain uses TRBV7-9 and TRBJ1-6; TRBD1 is a possible D gene (5 bases). The V and J ends lost 1 base and 7 bases respectively, with 5 bases between them. The CDR3 sequence is 13 residues long. Germline lookup yields CDR1 SEHNR and CDR2 FQNEAQ (reference sequence).

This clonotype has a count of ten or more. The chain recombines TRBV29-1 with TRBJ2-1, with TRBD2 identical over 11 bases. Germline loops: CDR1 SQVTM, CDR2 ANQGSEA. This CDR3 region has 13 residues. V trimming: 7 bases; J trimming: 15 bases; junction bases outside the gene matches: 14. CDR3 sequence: CSASDTPGTSGFF. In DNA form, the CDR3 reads TGCAGCGCTTCTGATACTCCCGGGACTAGCGGGTTCTTC.

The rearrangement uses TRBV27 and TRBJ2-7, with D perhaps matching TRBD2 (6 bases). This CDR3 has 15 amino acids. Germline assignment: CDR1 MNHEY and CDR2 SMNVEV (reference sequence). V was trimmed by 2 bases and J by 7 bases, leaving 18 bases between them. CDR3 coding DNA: TGTGCCAGCAGTTTAGAGTCACGGGGAGGCTTAGAGCAGTACTTC. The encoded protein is CASSLESRGGLEQYF.

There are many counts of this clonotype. This CDR3 reads CASSLTGAGNTIYF. In DNA form, the CDR3 reads TGTGCCAGCAGTCTCACAGGGGCAGGAAACACCATATATTTT. V is TRBV28 and J is TRBJ1-3; 7 bases map to TRBD1. Germline trimming cut 5 bases from V and 4 bases from J; bases unmatched to any gene: 5. Germline V gene sequence: CDR1 MDHEN, CDR2 SYDVKM. The CDR3 is 14 residues long.

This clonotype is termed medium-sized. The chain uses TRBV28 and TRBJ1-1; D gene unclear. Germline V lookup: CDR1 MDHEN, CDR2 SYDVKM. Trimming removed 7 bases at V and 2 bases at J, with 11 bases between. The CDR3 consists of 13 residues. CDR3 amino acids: CASTYLKNTEAFF. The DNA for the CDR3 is TGTGCCAGCACGTATCTAAAAAACACTGAAGCTTTCTTT.

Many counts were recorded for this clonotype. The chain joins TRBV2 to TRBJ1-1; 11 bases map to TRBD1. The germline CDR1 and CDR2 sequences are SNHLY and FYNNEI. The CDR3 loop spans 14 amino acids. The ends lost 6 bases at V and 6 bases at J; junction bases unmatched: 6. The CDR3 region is CASSGQGAGAEAFF. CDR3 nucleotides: TGTGCCAGCAGCGGACAGGGGGCAGGAGCTGAAGCTTTCTTT.

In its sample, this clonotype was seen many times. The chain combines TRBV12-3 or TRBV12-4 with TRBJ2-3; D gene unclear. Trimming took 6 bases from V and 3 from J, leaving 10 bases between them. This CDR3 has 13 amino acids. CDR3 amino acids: CASRTRVTDTQYF. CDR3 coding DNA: TGTGCCAGCAGGACCCGGGTTACAGATACGCAGTATTTT.

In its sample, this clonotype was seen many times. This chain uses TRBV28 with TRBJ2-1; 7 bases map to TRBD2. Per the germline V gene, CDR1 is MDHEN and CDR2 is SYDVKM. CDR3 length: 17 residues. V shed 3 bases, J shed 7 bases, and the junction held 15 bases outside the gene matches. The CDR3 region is CASSFAGLTKGTNEQFF. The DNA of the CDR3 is TGTGCCAGCAGTTTCGCGGGACTAACCAAGGGTACGAATGAGCAGTTCTTC.

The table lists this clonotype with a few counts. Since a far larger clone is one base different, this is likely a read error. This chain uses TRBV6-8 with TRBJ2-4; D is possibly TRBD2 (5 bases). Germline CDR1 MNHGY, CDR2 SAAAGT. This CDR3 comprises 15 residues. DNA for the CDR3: TGTGCCAGCAGTTATAATAATCTAGCCAAAAACATTCAGCACTTC. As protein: CASSYNNLAKNIQHF.

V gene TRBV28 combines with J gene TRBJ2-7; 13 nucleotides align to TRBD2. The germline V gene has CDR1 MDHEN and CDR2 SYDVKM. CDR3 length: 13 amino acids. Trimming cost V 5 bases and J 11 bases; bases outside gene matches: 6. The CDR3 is CASSGGLAGEEYF. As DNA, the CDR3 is TGTGCCAGCAGTGGAGGACTAGCGGGGGAGGAGTACTTC.

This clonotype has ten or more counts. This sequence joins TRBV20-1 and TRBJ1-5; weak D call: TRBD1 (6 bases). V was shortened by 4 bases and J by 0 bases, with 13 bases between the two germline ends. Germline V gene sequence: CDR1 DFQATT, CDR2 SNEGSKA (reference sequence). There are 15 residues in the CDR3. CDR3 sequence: CSAKTGGGSNQPQHF. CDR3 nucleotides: TGCAGTGCTAAGACCGGAGGGGGTAGCAATCAGCCCCAGCATTTT.

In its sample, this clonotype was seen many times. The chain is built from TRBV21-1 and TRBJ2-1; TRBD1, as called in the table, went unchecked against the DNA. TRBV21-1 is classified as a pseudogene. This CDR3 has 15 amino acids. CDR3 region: CASSKVGGAGNEQFF. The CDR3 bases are TGTGCCAGCAGCAAAGTAGGGGGGGCCGGTAATGAGCAGTTCTTC.

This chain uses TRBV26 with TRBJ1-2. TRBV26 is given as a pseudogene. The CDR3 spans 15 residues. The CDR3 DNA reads TGTGCCAGCAGCGGGAGCATAACCTCTAACTATGGCTACACCTTC. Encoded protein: CASSGSITSNYGYTF.

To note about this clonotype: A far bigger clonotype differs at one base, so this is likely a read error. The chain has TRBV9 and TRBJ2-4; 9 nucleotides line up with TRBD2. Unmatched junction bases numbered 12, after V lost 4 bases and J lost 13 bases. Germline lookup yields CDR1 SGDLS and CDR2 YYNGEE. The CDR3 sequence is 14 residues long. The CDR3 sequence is CASSQGTSYNEQYF. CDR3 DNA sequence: TGTGCCAGCAGCCAAGGGACTAGCTACAATGAGCAGTACTTC.